This TCR beta chain was obtained from a study of beta chain features in type 1 diabetes. This clone appeared a few times. The CDR3 length is 15 residues. Looked up from germline, CDR1 is LGHNA and CDR2 is YNFKEQ. Trimming removed 0 bases at V and 5 bases at J, with 13 bases between. The isolated RNA, all of it, was reverse transcribed, so expressed TCRB transcripts were what got sequenced. The table came from immunoSEQ multiplex PCR; TCRdb's copy has only in-frame clones and leaves some out. Here the sample spans 200,000 to 250,000 clones, about 10% being singletons. Sequenced sample: naive CD4+ T cells from blood. This clonotype was sampled from a woman aged 18-29 years in good health. The chain carries TRBV4-2 and TRBJ1-1, with D possibly matching TRBD1 (5 bases). This chain's CDR3 is CASSQDARAGTEAFF. CDR3 DNA sequence: TGTGCCAGCAGCCAAGATGCCAGGGCTGGAACTGAAGCTTTCTTT.